Each of the 9 T cell receptor beta chains below was sequenced from the same sample in a study of T-cell memory formation after mild COVID-19. Each CDR3 protein is one row after TCRdb ran MiXCR on the 5' RACE reads. This sample carries some 69,000 distinct CDR3 sequences, roughly a sixth of them seen once, and the ten largest clones take 30% to 35%. Sequenced material: PBMCs or a T cell subset sorted from them (not recorded which). These TCRs come from an adult woman who had mild COVID-19 (a few samples of this study predate the infection). Cell type and time point are not known.

This chain connects TRBV7-2 to TRBJ1-1; 7 nucleotides match TRBD1. The CDR3 spans 17 residues. Germline CDR1 is SGHTA and CDR2 is FQGNSA. The V gene end was trimmed by 4 bases and the J gene end by 0 bases; junction bases not matched to a gene: 11. This CDR3 reads CASSSRPGTAMNTEAFF. The CDR3 DNA follows: TGTGCCAGCAGCTCTCGTCCCGGGACAGCCATGAACACTGAAGCTTTCTTT.

V gene TRBV30 combines with J gene TRBJ1-2, with D possibly matching TRBD1 (5 bases). Trimming took off 0 bases at V and 5 bases at J, with 13 bases between the two ends. Germline V gene sequence: CDR1 GTSNPN, CDR2 SVGIG (reference sequence). The CDR3 length is 14 residues. The CDR3 here is CAWSVGATQYGYTF. The CDR3 DNA follows: TGTGCCTGGAGTGTTGGGGCGACCCAGTATGGCTACACCTTC.

This clonotype was detected a few times. This chain connects TRBV29-1 to TRBJ2-2, with D tentatively TRBD1 or TRBD2 (5 bases each). The CDR3 totals 12 residues. Germline loops: CDR1 SQVTM, CDR2 ANQGSEA. With 3 bases removed from V and 7 bases from J, the gap between germline ends came to 9 bases. The CDR3 is CSVEGRLGELFF. In DNA, the CDR3 is TGCAGCGTTGAGGGACGCCTCGGGGAGCTGTTTTTT.

This clonotype is medium-sized in the sample. The J gene is TRBJ2-1, the V gene TRBV15; TRBD2 might be the D (6 bases). Germline V gene data show CDR1 as LNHNV and CDR2 as YYDKDF (reference sequence). V was shortened by 7 bases and J by 3 bases, with 16 bases between the two germline ends. The CDR3 runs 15 residues. The CDR3 sequence: CATTDEQGGYNEQFF. The CDR3 DNA sequence: TGTGCCACCACGGACGAGCAGGGAGGCTACAATGAGCAGTTCTTC.

The chain joins TRBV4-1 to TRBJ2-5; TRBD2 matches 10 bases. V lost 3 bases, J lost 5 bases, and 9 bases stayed unmatched. The CDR3 sequence is 16 residues long. CDR1 and CDR2 (germline): MGHRA, YSYEKL. In DNA, the CDR3 is TGCGCCAGCAGCCAGCCCAAGCCGGGACTAGCGGAGACCCAGTACTTC. Encoded protein: CASSQPKPGLAETQYF.

This clonotype showed up just a few times. The chain combines TRBV7-8 with TRBJ2-1; D uncertain. Per germline, CDR1 SGHVS and CDR2 FQNEAQ. Trimming removed 4 bases from V and 9 bases from J, with 10 bases in between. This CDR3 has 12 amino acids. DNA of the CDR3: TGTGCCAGCAGCTCTACTGGGCGTGAGCAGTTCTTC. Translation: CASSSTGREQFF.

The gene calls are TRBV5-1 and TRBJ2-1; 8 bases agree with TRBD1. Per the germline V gene, CDR1 is SGHRS and CDR2 is YFSETQ. The J segment lost 1 base and the V segment lost 2 bases, leaving 5 bases of the junction unmatched. CDR3 length: 16 residues. CDR3 nucleotide sequence: TGCGCCAGCAGCTTCCGACAGGGGAAATCCTACAATGAGCAGTTCTTC. Residues: CASSFRQGKSYNEQFF.

This clonotype has only a few counts. This chain links TRBV4-2 with TRBJ1-2; D is perhaps TRBD1 (6 bases). The ends were cut back, 0 bases at V and 4 bases at J, with 12 bases in the middle. The CDR3 loop spans 15 amino acids. Germline V gene lookup returns CDR1 LGHNA and CDR2 YNFKEQ. This chain's CDR3 is CASSQDSGGLYGYTF. In DNA, the CDR3 is TGTGCCAGCAGCCAAGATTCGGGGGGCCTCTATGGCTACACCTTC.

The chain joins TRBV4-1 to TRBJ2-7; TRBD2 is a possible D gene (6 bases). V was shortened by 4 bases and J by 3 bases, with 22 bases between the two germline ends. CDR3 length: 17 amino acids. Germline-derived CDR1 and CDR2 are MGHRA and YSYEKL. The CDR3 region is CASSLEWSAGTYYEQYF. Here the CDR3 DNA reads TGCGCCAGCAGCCTTGAATGGTCGGCCGGGACTTACTACGAGCAGTACTTC.